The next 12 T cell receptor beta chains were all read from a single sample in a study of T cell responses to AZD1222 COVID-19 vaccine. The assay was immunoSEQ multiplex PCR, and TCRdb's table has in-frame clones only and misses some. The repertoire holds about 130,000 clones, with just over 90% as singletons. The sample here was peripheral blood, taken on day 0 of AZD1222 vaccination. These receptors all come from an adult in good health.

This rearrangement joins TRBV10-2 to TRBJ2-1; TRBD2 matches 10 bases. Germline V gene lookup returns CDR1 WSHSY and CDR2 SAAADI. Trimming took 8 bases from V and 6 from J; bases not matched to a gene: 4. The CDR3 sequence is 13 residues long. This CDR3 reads CASESGGVNEQFF. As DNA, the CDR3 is TGCGCCAGCGAGAGCGGGGGGGTCAATGAGCAGTTCTTC.

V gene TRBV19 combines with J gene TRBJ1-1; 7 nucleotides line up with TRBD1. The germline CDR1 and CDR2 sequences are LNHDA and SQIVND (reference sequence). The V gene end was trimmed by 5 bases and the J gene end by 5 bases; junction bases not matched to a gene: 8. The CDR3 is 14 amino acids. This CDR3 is CASSPTGVGTEAFF. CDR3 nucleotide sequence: TGTGCCAGTAGTCCAACAGGGGTCGGAACTGAAGCTTTCTTT.

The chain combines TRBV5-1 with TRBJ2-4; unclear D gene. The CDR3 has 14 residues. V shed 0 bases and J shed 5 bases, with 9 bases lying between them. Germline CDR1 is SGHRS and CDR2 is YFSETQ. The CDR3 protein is CASSLGAQENIQYF. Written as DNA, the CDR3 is TGCGCCAGCAGCTTGGGAGCTCAGGAAAACATTCAGTACTTC.

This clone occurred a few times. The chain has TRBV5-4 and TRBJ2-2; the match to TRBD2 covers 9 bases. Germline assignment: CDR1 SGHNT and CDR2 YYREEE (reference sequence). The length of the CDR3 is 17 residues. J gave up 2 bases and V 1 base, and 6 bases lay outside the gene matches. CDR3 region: CASSLSAGGHNTGELFF. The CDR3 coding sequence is TGTGCCAGCAGCTTGTCAGCGGGGGGACATAACACCGGGGAGCTGTTTTTT.

CDR3 amino acids: CASSFTGSETQYF. The CDR3 DNA reads as TGTGCCAGCAGCTTCACAGGGTCAGAGACCCAGTACTTC. The rearrangement uses TRBV5-5 and TRBJ2-5; maybe TRBD1 (6 bases). CDR1 SGHKS and CDR2 YYEKEE come from the germline V gene (reference sequence). CDR3 length equals 13 residues. Trimming stripped 2 bases from V and 4 bases from J, with 9 bases between. The full variable domain, rest sourced from reference TRBV5-5 and TRBJ2-5, is DAGVTQSPTHLIKTRGQQVTLRCSPISGHKSVSWYQQVLGQGPQFIFQYYEKEERGRGNFPDRFSARQFPNYSSELNVNALLLGDSALYLCASSFTGSETQYFGPGTRLLVL.

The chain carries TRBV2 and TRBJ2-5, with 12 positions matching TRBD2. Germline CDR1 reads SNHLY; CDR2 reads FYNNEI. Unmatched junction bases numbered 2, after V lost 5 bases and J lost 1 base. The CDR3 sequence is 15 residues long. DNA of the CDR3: TGTGCCAGCAGTACTAGCGGGGGGCCCCAAGAGACCCAGTACTTC. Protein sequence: CASSTSGGPQETQYF.

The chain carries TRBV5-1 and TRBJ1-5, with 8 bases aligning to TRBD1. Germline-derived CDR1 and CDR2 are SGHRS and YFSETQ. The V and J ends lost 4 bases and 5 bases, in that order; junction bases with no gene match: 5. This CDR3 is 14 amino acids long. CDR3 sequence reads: CASSKGTGDQPQHF. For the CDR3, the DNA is TGCGCCAGCAGCAAGGGGACAGGCGATCAGCCCCAGCATTTT.

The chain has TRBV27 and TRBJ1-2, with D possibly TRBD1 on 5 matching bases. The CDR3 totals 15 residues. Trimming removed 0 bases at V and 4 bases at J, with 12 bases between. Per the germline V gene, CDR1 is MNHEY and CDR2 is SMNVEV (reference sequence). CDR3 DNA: TGTGCCAGCAGTTTATCGCCAGGGAGTAGCTATGGCTACACCTTC. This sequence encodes CASSLSPGSSYGYTF.

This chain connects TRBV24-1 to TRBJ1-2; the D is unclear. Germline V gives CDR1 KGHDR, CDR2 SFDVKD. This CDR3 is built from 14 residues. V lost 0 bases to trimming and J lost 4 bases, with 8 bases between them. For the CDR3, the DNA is TGTGCCACCAGTGATTTGGACCGAATCTATGGCTACACCTTC. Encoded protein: CATSDLDRIYGYTF.

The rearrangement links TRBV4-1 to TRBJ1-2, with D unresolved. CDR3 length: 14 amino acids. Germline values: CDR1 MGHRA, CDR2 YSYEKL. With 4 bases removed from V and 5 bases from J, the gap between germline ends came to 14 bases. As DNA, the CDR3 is TGCGCCAGCAGCCCGCCCTCCCAAACTTATGGCTACACCTTC. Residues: CASSPPSQTYGYTF.

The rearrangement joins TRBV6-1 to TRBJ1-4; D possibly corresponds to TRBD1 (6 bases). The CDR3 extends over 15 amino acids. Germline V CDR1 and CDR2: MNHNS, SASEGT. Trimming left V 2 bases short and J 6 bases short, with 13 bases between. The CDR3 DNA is TGTGCCAGCAGTGAAACCGGCAGGGGAGATGAAAAACTGTTTTTT. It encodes CASSETGRGDEKLFF.

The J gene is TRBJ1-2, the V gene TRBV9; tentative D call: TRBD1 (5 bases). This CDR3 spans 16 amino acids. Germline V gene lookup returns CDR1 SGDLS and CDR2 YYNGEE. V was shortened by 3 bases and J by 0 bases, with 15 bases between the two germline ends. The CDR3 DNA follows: TGTGCCAGCAGCGGCCCGGGGCGTTCAGCTAACTATGGCTACACCTTC. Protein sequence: CASSGPGRSANYGYTF.